The rows below give T cell receptor beta chains drawn from one sample of a study of beta chain features in type 1 diabetes. The repertoire was sequenced with immunoSEQ multiplex PCR; TCRdb's copy has only in-frame clones and lacks some. The profile shows around 160,000 clones, about 50% of them singletons. Sequencing was done on a sample of Tregs from blood. All receptors come from a man between 18 and 29 years old in good health. CDR3s include the opening cysteine and the closing phenylalanine or tryptophan. Fields, in order: D gene, V gene, clone size, J gene, CDR3 DNA, CDR3 protein. D genes are given only for firm matches. Size values are once, few and many counts, or a class for expanded clones, and some rows have none.

NA	TRBV7-2	NA	TRBJ1-1	TGTGCCAGCAGCTTAGAGGGGTTTAGAGCTTTCTTT	CASSLEGFRAFF
NA	TRBV4-2	NA	TRBJ1-4	TGTGCCAGCAGCCCCGGTAGGGGGACAACTAATGAAAAACTGTTTTTT	CASSPGRGTTNEKLFF
TRBD1	TRBV6-6	NA	TRBJ1-2	TGTGCCAGCAGTTACTCAGACAGGGCAAGCTACACCTTC	CASSYSDRASYTF
TRBD1	TRBV19	few	TRBJ1-1	TGTGCCAGTAGTATAGATTGGGACAGGGTGGACATGAACACTGAAGCTTTCTTT	CASSIDWDRVDMNTEAFF
NA	TRBV30	NA	TRBJ2-7	TGTGCCTGGAGTAACGGGGTTTCCCACGAGCAGTACTTC	CAWSNGVSHEQYF
NA	TRBV7-2	NA	TRBJ1-1	TGTGCCAGCAGCTTTACCCCAGGAAGTCGCACTGAAGCTTTCTTT	CASSFTPGSRTEAFF
TRBD2	TRBV7-3	NA	TRBJ2-3	TGTGCCAGCAGCCCCGCCCGGACTAGTACAGATACGCAGTATTTT	CASSPARTSTDTQYF
NA	TRBV28	few	TRBJ2-1	TGTGCCAGCAGTTGGGCAGCTTACAATGAGCAGTTCTTC	CASSWAAYNEQFF
NA	TRBV5-1	NA	TRBJ1-2	TGCGCCAGCAGCGAGGACAGCTATGGCTACACCTTC	CASSEDSYGYTF
NA	TRBV6-5	NA	TRBJ1-4	TGTGCCAGCAGTTACATCGCGGTAGCTGCCGAAAAACTGTTTTTT	CASSYIAVAAEKLFF
NA	TRBV5-1	NA	TRBJ1-2	TGCGCCAGCAGCTTGGCAGGACAGCTCTATGGCTACACCTTC	CASSLAGQLYGYTF
TRBD1	TRBV2	few	TRBJ1-2	TGTGCCAGCAGTACCGGGACAGGGCCTATTCTTGGCTACACCTTC	CASSTGTGPILGYTF
NA	TRBV7-9	NA	TRBJ2-1	TGTGCCAGCAGCTTAGCCCCGGGGGAGAGCTCCTACAATGAGCAGTTCTTC	CASSLAPGESSYNEQFF
TRBD1	TRBV28	NA	TRBJ1-2	TGTGCCAGCAGTTTATTGACAGGGGGGGGTAACTATGGCTACACCTTC	CASSLLTGGGNYGYTF
TRBD2	TRBV5-1	few	TRBJ2-5	TGCGCCAGCAGCTTGGCAGTGCGGGGGTTCCAAGAGACCCAGTACTTC	CASSLAVRGFQETQYF
TRBD2	TRBV5-1	NA	TRBJ2-3	TGCGCCAGCAGCCGGCTAGCGGGCAGCACAGATACGCAGTATTTT	CASSRLAGSTDTQYF
TRBD1	TRBV7-2	NA	TRBJ2-4	TGTGCCAGCAGCTTAGTAGACAGGGGATTAGCCAAAAACATTCAGTACTTC	CASSLVDRGLAKNIQYF
NA	TRBV10-3	few	TRBJ2-7	TGTGCCATCGGAAGATCAGGAGGGGCCTACGAGCAGTACTTC	CAIGRSGGAYEQYF
NA	TRBV18	few	TRBJ1-1	TGTGCCAGCTTAGGGAGAGCTAGAAACACTGAAGCTTTCTTT	CASLGRARNTEAFF
TRBD1	TRBV6-5	NA	TRBJ2-7	TGTGCCAGCAGACGGTGGACAGGGAGCTACGAGCAGTACTTC	CASRRWTGSYEQYF
NA	TRBV30	few	TRBJ1-3	TGTGCCTACCCGGACTCGACACATTCCTCTGGAAACACCATATATTTT	CAYPDSTHSSGNTIYF
NA	TRBV2	NA	TRBJ1-2	TGTGCCAGCACACGGGGCTATGGCTACACCTTC	CASTRGYGYTF
NA	TRBV19	NA	TRBJ2-1	TGTGCCATTAGAGCGGGTCCCCTTAATGAGCAGTTCTTC	CAIRAGPLNEQFF
NA	TRBV6-1	few	TRBJ2-5	TGTGCCAGCAGTGAAGTGGGGCGCGAGACCCAGTACTTC	CASSEVGRETQYF
TRBD1	TRBV29-1	NA	TRBJ1-1	TGCAGCGTGCGGCTCCGGGACAGTAACGTTAACACTGAAGCTTTCTTT	CSVRLRDSNVNTEAFF
TRBD1	TRBV7-2	NA	TRBJ2-7	TGTGCCAGCAGCGTACAGGGGGGTGGGTACGAGCAGTACTTC	CASSVQGGGYEQYF
TRBD1	TRBV15	few	TRBJ2-2	TGTGCCACCAGCAGACAGGGGGAATTCGGCGGGGAGCTGTTTTTT	CATSRQGEFGGELFF
TRBD1	TRBV25-1	NA	TRBJ2-7	TGTGCCAGCAGTGTCACAGGGGGCGAGCAGTACTTC	CASSVTGGEQYF
NA	TRBV21-1	NA	TRBJ1-1	TGTGCCAGCTTAGAGGGCAGCACTGAAGCTTTCTTT	CASLEGSTEAFF
NA	TRBV4-1	NA	TRBJ1-1	TGCGCCAGCAGCCAAGGGACGCGGGGCCTAATGAACACTGAAGCTTTCTTT	CASSQGTRGLMNTEAFF
NA	TRBV7-2	NA	TRBJ2-7	TGTGCCAGCAGCTTAACGGGGAACGAGCAGTACTTC	CASSLTGNEQYF
NA	TRBV7-2	few	TRBJ1-1	TGTGCCAGCAGCTTACCTCAGATTAACACTGAAGCTTTCTTT	CASSLPQINTEAFF
TRBD2	TRBV7-8	NA	TRBJ2-5	TGTGCCAGCAGCTTAGGGTTAGCGGGAGCAGAGACCCAGTACTTC	CASSLGLAGAETQYF
TRBD2	TRBV2	NA	TRBJ2-7	TGTGCCAGCAGAGGGACTAGCGGGAAGAACGAGCAGTACTTC	CASRGTSGKNEQYF
NA	TRBV18	NA	TRBJ2-3	TGTGCCAGCTCACCCTTCGGACTGCAAACTAGCACAGATACGCAGTATTTT	CASSPFGLQTSTDTQYF
NA	TRBV9	NA	TRBJ2-7	TGTGCCAGCAGCGTAGATTGGGGCGTCGCCTACGAGCAGTACTTC	CASSVDWGVAYEQYF
NA	TRBV30	NA	TRBJ2-7	TGTGCCTGGAGTGTAAACCAGGGGAACGAGCAGTACTTC	CAWSVNQGNEQYF
TRBD2	TRBV25-1	NA	TRBJ2-3	TGTGCCAGCAGTGATTTCCCTGGGGGGGATCAAGATACGCAGTATTTT	CASSDFPGGDQDTQYF
NA	TRBV11-2	few	TRBJ2-3	TGTGCCAGCAGCTTAAGACAGTCCACAGATACGCAGTATTTT	CASSLRQSTDTQYF
NA	TRBV18	few	TRBJ1-1	TGTGCCAGCTCATCAGGGTTAAGCCCTGAAGCTTTCTTT	CASSSGLSPEAFF
NA	TRBV6-6	NA	TRBJ1-1	TGTGCCAGCAGCTCAGGGAACACTGAAGCTTTCTTT	CASSSGNTEAFF
TRBD1	TRBV10-3	few	TRBJ1-4	TGTGCCATCGGGACAGGGCTTCAGGAAAAACTGTTTTTT	CAIGTGLQEKLFF
TRBD1	TRBV5-1	once	TRBJ2-7	TGCGCCAGCAGCTTGGCCGGACAGGGGGCGCAAGAGCAGTACTTC	CASSLAGQGAQEQYF
TRBD1	TRBV15	NA	TRBJ2-7	TGTGCCACCAGCAGCCGACAGGGATACGAGCAGTACTTC	CATSSRQGYEQYF
TRBD1	TRBV7-2	NA	TRBJ1-4	TGTGCCAGCAGCTTCGGGACAGGGCAGGAAAAACTGTTTTTT	CASSFGTGQEKLFF
NA	TRBV12-2	NA	TRBJ2-7	TGTGCAAGTCGCTTAGAGCCGCAGGGGCGTTATTGCTACGAGCAGTACTTC	CASRLEPQGRYCYEQYF
NA	TRBV4-1	NA	TRBJ1-1	TGCGCCAGCAGCCAAGATAGTGGGCAGGGTGTCTTCTTT	CASSQDSGQGVFF
TRBD2	TRBV9	few	TRBJ2-7	TGTGCCAGCAGCGCAAGCGGGACTTCATACGAGCAGTACTTC	CASSASGTSYEQYF
TRBD1	TRBV6-6	few	TRBJ1-2	TGTGCCAGCAGGTTACAGGGGTTGGGCTACACCTTC	CASRLQGLGYTF